This TCR beta chain was profiled in a study of identical twins. Overall study results and limits: An excess of low generation probability was shown by twin-shared out-of-frame alpha sequences. Analyses based on zero insertions could be partly confounded by invariant MAIT and iNKT cells.

This clonotype was picked up a small number of times. Its antigen is not identified. The CDR3 length is 16 residues. Germline V gene data show CDR1 as MNHEY and CDR2 as SMNVEV (reference sequence). Trimming removed 6 bases from V and 7 bases from J, with 22 bases in between. Template switching, a step in the protocol, added a universal primer site, and cDNA carried unique molecular identifiers. TCRdb itself ran the 5' RACE reads through MiXCR, one entry per CDR3 protein. Here the sample spans over 550,000 distinct CDR3 sequences, under 8.5% being singletons. These same data were also listed under a study on yellow fever vaccine responses in identical twins. That investigation notes: As reported, the vaccine T cell response of twins seemed partly convergent and partly personalized.

The TCR comes from a woman under 30 in good health. This chain links TRBV27 with TRBJ2-1, with a weak D call TRBD2 (6 bases). Sequences were obtained from PBMCs. The CDR3 is CASSFSSTGVPNEQFF. The CDR3 region has the DNA TGTGCCAGCAGCTTTTCTAGTACGGGAGTACCAAATGAGCAGTTCTTC.